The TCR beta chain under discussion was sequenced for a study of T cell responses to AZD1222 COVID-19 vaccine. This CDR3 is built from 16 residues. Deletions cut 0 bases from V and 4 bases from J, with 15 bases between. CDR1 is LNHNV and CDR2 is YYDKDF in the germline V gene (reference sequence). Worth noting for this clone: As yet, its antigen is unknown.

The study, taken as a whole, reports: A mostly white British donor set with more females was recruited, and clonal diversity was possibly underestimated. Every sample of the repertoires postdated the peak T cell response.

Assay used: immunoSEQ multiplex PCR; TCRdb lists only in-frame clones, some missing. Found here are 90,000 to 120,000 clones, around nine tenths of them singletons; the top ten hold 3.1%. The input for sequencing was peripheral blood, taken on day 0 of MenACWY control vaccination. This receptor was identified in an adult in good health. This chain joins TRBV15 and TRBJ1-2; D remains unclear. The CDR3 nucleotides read TGTGCCACCAGCAGAGATCGGGAGTCCGCCTCCTATGGCTACACCTTC. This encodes CATSRDRESASYGYTF.